These 25 T cell receptor beta chains originate from one sample sequenced in a study of cytomegalovirus exposure and HLA in healthy donors (dated by TCRdb to about 2017). Libraries came from the immunoSEQ multiplex PCR assay. A mixture of 60 forward primers for TCR Vbeta segments and 13 reverse primers for TCR Jbeta segments was used in the multiplex PCR. Here the immuneACCESS table is served through TCRdb, limited to in-frame sequences with V and J called. Missing clones are a known gap in these copies; in checked studies unresolved V genes cover under half, and the rest lacks a known reason. A total of some 140,000 clones appear in this sample, around 80% of them only once. Of the sample, 5% to 8.5% falls within the top ten clones. Sequencing was performed on PBMCs. These receptors originate from a man aged 35 to 55 in good health and CMV-seropositive.

The rearrangement links TRBV28 to TRBJ2-5; TRBD2 matches at 11 bases. The J call may not be correct, given that the DNA end is closer to TRBJ2-7. The CDR3 is 15 residues long. Per germline, CDR1 MDHEN and CDR2 SYDVKM. The CDR3 region has the DNA TGTGCCAGCTCTCCGCCGGGACTAGCGGTTTACGAGCAGTACTTC. Amino acids: CASSPPGLAVYEQYF.

The chain uses TRBV5-1 and TRBJ2-2; 7 bases map to TRBD2. V lost 0 bases to trimming and J lost 3 bases; unmatched junction nucleotides: 5. Germline-derived CDR1 and CDR2 are SGHRS and YFSETQ. The CDR3 contains 16 residues. CDR3 sequence reads: CASSLAAGDYTGELFF. The CDR3 nucleotides are TGCGCCAGCAGCTTGGCCGCGGGAGACTACACCGGGGAGCTGTTTTTT.

This clone was seen a handful of times. The chain uses TRBV27 and TRBJ2-2; D might be TRBD1 (5 bases). The germline V gene has CDR1 MNHEY and CDR2 SMNVEV (reference sequence). This CDR3 is 14 amino acids long. The ends were cut back, 9 bases at V and 1 base at J, with 12 bases in the middle. CDR3 bases: TGTGCCAGTCGTTGGGGCTTGAACACCGGGGAGCTGTTTTTT. This gives the protein CASRWGLNTGELFF.

This chain joins TRBV9 and TRBJ2-7, with TRBD2 matching 11 bases. The CDR3 loop spans 14 amino acids. Per the germline V gene, CDR1 is SGDLS and CDR2 is YYNGEE. V dropped 3 bases and J dropped 4; count of bases not matched to a gene: 3. This chain's CDR3 is CASSATSGTYEQYF. As DNA, the CDR3 is TGTGCCAGCAGCGCGACTAGCGGGACTTACGAGCAGTACTTC. Full variable domain (missing parts from reference TRBV9 and TRBJ2-7): DSGVTQTPKHLITATGQRVTLRCSPRSGDLSVYWYQQSLDQGLQFLIQYYNGEERAKGNILERFSAQQFPDLHSELNLSSLELGDSALYFCASSATSGTYEQYFGPGTRLTVT.

The DNA of the CDR3 is TGTGCCAGCAGTGAGGGAAAGGGACGACAGGGCTGGAGGCAGCCCCAGCATTTT. Protein sequence: CASSEGKGRQGWRQPQHF. The chain is built from TRBV6-1 and TRBJ1-5; 7 bases map to TRBD1. J was trimmed by 7 bases and V by 3 bases; bases with no gene match: 18. CDR3 length: 18 residues. Germline lookup yields CDR1 MNHNS and CDR2 SASEGT.

This chain uses TRBV5-1 with TRBJ1-1; D possibly corresponds to TRBD1 (6 bases). Germline CDR1 reads SGHRS; CDR2 reads YFSETQ. This CDR3 is built from 15 residues. The ends were cut back, 4 bases at V and 1 base at J, with 14 bases in the middle. CDR3 sequence (DNA): TGCGCCAGCAGCCCCTTGACAGGTGGGAACACTGAAGCTTTCTTT. Translation: CASSPLTGGNTEAFF.

The genes are TRBV13 and TRBJ2-3; 11 nucleotides line up with TRBD2. V lost 2 bases and J lost 2; bases outside the gene matches: 3. The CDR3 spans 16 residues. Germline CDR1 and CDR2: PRHDT and FYEKMQ (reference sequence). CDR3 nucleotides: TGTGCCAGCAGCTTAAGACTAGCGGGGCCCACAGATACGCAGTATTTT. Its protein product is CASSLRLAGPTDTQYF.

This clone has a handful of counts. The chain has TRBV7-2 and TRBJ2-1; 7 bases fit TRBD2. Losses at the gene ends were 3 bases for V and 1 base for J; bases not matched to a gene: 6. From germline, CDR1 is SGHTA and CDR2 FQGNSA. The CDR3 runs 16 residues. DNA of the CDR3: TGTGCCAGCAGCTTCGGCGGGAGTAGGTCCTACAATGAGCAGTTCTTC. Amino acids: CASSFGGSRSYNEQFF.

The chain recombines TRBV19 with TRBJ1-2; D remains unclear. The CDR3 is made up of 12 amino acids. The V and J ends lost 8 bases and 8 bases respectively, with 15 bases between them. Germline CDR1 and CDR2: LNHDA and SQIVND (reference sequence). CDR3 sequence (DNA): TGTGCCAGTTTAGGTGGCCTGGGCGGCTACACCTTC. It yields the protein CASLGGLGGYTF.

This chain links TRBV27 with TRBJ2-5; TRBD1 matches at 8 bases. The CDR3 sequence is 16 residues long. V lost 8 bases, J lost 9 bases, and 20 bases stayed unmatched. The germline CDR1 and CDR2 sequences are MNHEY and SMNVEV (reference sequence). CDR3 sequence reads: CASPKTGVHRWPAQYF. The CDR3 bases are TGTGCCAGCCCGAAGACAGGGGTTCATCGGTGGCCGGCCCAGTACTTC.

This rearrangement joins TRBV5-1 to TRBJ1-6; the D is unclear. Germline V CDR1 and CDR2: SGHRS, YFSETQ. The CDR3 is 14 amino acids. V lost 2 bases to trimming and J lost 7 bases, with 10 bases between them. The CDR3 region has the DNA TGCGCCAGCAGCTTCCCGGGGAGCAATTCACCCCTCCACTTT. It yields the protein CASSFPGSNSPLHF.

The chain couples TRBV6-1 to TRBJ2-2, with TRBD1 matching 8 bases. Germline trimming cut 5 bases from V and 3 bases from J; bases unmatched to any gene: 5. Per germline, CDR1 MNHNS and CDR2 SASEGT. The CDR3 covers 15 residues. CDR3: CASSLDREDTGELFF. The CDR3 DNA reads as TGTGCCAGCAGTTTGGACAGGGAGGACACCGGGGAGCTGTTTTTT.

On this clone: The sample carries other DNA sequences with the same CDR3. The rearrangement uses TRBV5-5 and TRBJ1-2, with 7 nucleotides matching TRBD1. Germline V gene lookup returns CDR1 SGHKS and CDR2 YYEKEE (reference sequence). The CDR3 has 13 amino acids. With 0 bases clipped from V and 5 bases from J, the junction kept 1 base outside the gene matches. CDR3 region: CASSLEQGYGYTF. CDR3 DNA sequence: TGTGCCAGCAGCTTGGAACAGGGGTATGGCTACACCTTC.

J is TRBJ2-7 and V is TRBV25-1, with D possibly TRBD1 on 6 matching bases. With 6 bases removed from V and 5 bases from J, the gap between germline ends came to 11 bases. This CDR3 is 12 amino acids long. CDR1 is MGHDK and CDR2 is SYGVNS in the germline V gene. The CDR3: CASSPQGHEQYF. The CDR3 DNA reads as TGTGCCAGCAGCCCCCAGGGGCACGAGCAGTACTTC.

The chain couples TRBV2 to TRBJ2-7; D perhaps matches TRBD1 (5 bases). The germline V gene encodes CDR1 SNHLY and CDR2 FYNNEI. This CDR3 region has 13 residues. Deletions cut 6 bases from V and 5 bases from J, with 14 bases between. The CDR3 DNA is TGTGCCAGCAGGTTCGGCAGGGTCCACGAGCAGTACTTC. Protein sequence: CASRFGRVHEQYF.

The chain recombines TRBV11-3 with TRBJ1-4, with D perhaps matching TRBD1 (6 bases). Trimming left V 5 bases short and J 5 bases short, with 15 bases between. CDR1 is SGHNT and CDR2 is YENEEA in the germline V gene. There are 15 residues in the CDR3. CDR3 coding DNA: TGTGCCAGCAGCCTTGGCGGACAGAACAATGAAAAACTGTTTTTT. Translation: CASSLGGQNNEKLFF.

This chain joins TRBV2 and TRBJ1-2; D gene unclear. V shed 6 bases and J shed 6 bases, with 11 bases lying between them. Germline V gene data show CDR1 as SNHLY and CDR2 as FYNNEI. The CDR3 has 12 amino acids. The chain's CDR3 is CASRIYGDGYTF. In nucleotides, the CDR3 is TGTGCCAGCAGAATCTACGGTGATGGCTACACCTTC.

The chain links TRBV2 to TRBJ2-1; TRBD2 matches 7 bases. The CDR3 length is 14 residues. CDR1 SNHLY and CDR2 FYNNEI come from the germline V gene. V was pared by 9 bases and J by 3 bases, with 8 bases of the junction left unmatched. This CDR3 reads CASQRSSGYNEQFF. The CDR3 region has the DNA TGTGCCAGTCAGCGGTCTAGCGGCTACAATGAGCAGTTCTTC.

The chain combines TRBV7-9 with TRBJ2-7; D gene unclear. The CDR3 covers 13 residues. Germline lookup yields CDR1 SEHNR and CDR2 FQNEAQ (reference sequence). Trimming stripped 2 bases from V and 3 bases from J, with 8 bases between. The CDR3 protein is CASSLRVGYEQYF. For the CDR3, the DNA is TGTGCCAGCAGCTTACGGGTAGGCTACGAGCAGTACTTC.

The genes are TRBV19 and TRBJ2-2; D possibly corresponds to TRBD2 (6 bases). With 4 bases removed from V and 8 bases from J, the gap between germline ends came to 14 bases. Germline lookup yields CDR1 LNHDA and CDR2 SQIVND (reference sequence). This CDR3 is built from 14 residues. The CDR3 DNA reads TGTGCCAGTAGTACCCGGGGAGGACATGGGGAGCTGTTTTTT. Translation gives CASSTRGGHGELFF. Full variable domain (outside the CDR3, taken from reference TRBV19 and TRBJ2-2): DGGITQSPKYLFRKEGQNVTLSCEQNLNHDAMYWYRQDPGQGLRLIYYSQIVNDFQKGDIAEGYSVSREKKESFPLTVTSAQKNPTAFYLCASSTRGGHGELFFGEGSRLTVL.

A few counts support this clone. The V and J genes are TRBV4-2 and TRBJ1-4; D may be TRBD1 (6 bases). The germline gives CDR1 LGHNA, CDR2 YNFKEQ. The CDR3 covers 17 residues. The germline V and J ends were trimmed by 3 bases and 7 bases, with 21 bases remaining between them. This CDR3 is CASSHGPQTGGSEKLFF. The CDR3 nucleotides read TGTGCCAGCAGCCACGGGCCTCAGACAGGCGGTAGTGAAAAACTGTTTTTT.

The rearrangement joins TRBV5-1 to TRBJ2-1; TRBD2 aligns across 9 bases. CDR3 size: 17 residues. J lost 4 bases, V lost 0 bases, and 8 bases had no gene match. CDR1 and CDR2 from the germline V gene are SGHRS and YFSETQ. CDR3 sequence: CASSLGAAGGGYNEQFF. Here the CDR3 DNA reads TGCGCCAGCAGCTTGGGAGCGGCGGGAGGGGGATACAATGAGCAGTTCTTC.

The V gene is TRBV10-2, the J gene TRBJ1-6; 8 bases match TRBD1. CDR1 and CDR2 from the germline V gene are WSHSY and SAAADI. There are 13 residues in the CDR3. V dropped 6 bases and J dropped 9; count of bases not matched to a gene: 4. This CDR3 reads CASRDRVTSPLHF. CDR3 coding DNA: TGCGCCAGCAGGGACAGGGTAACTTCACCCCTCCACTTT.

The chain uses TRBV28 and TRBJ1-1; D remains ambiguous. The CDR3 has 12 amino acids. CDR1 is MDHEN and CDR2 is SYDVKM in the germline V gene. V lost 6 bases and J 0 bases, leaving 5 bases between the germline ends. CDR3 sequence reads: CASSLLNTEAFF. In nucleotides, the CDR3 is TGTGCCAGCAGCCTACTGAACACTGAAGCTTTCTTT.

V and J are TRBV25-1 and TRBJ1-6; TRBD1 matches 8 bases. Germline trimming cut 0 bases from V and 7 bases from J; bases unmatched to any gene: 5. Germline CDR1 and CDR2: MGHDK and SYGVNS. CDR3 length equals 16 residues. DNA of the CDR3: TGTGCCAGCAGTGAATACAGGGGGCGCACGAATTCACCCCTCCACTTT. Amino acids: CASSEYRGRTNSPLHF.